The sequence of this TCR beta chain was determined in a study of blood T cell repertoires in COVID-19. Study summary: Samples representing acute and convalescent COVID-19 were sourced from the United States, Italy and Spain. Sample material is recorded as cDNA or gDNA derived from T cells, B-cell-depleted T cells, or PBMCs.

Germline trimming cut 6 bases from V and 4 bases from J; bases unmatched to any gene: 7. Germline V gene data show CDR1 as LNHDA and CDR2 as SQIVND (reference sequence). The CDR3 sequence is 15 residues long. As originally analysed: Estimates of nucleated cell counts were drawn from the amplification of reference gene primers. Clones were sequenced by immunoSEQ multiplex PCR, and TCRdb holds only the in-frame ones, with some missing. The V and J calls and clone size come from that table; D and trimming were worked out from the DNA. The table records about 160,000 clones, 90% to 95% of them present only once.

Sequenced material: peripheral blood. This sequence joins TRBV19 and TRBJ1-5; TRBD1 matches at 9 bases. This TCR was recovered from a woman in her forties or fifties with acute or convalescent COVID-19. The CDR3 protein is CASSIWDRANQPQHF. The CDR3 bases are TGTGCCAGTAGCATTTGGGACAGGGCGAATCAGCCCCAGCATTTT.